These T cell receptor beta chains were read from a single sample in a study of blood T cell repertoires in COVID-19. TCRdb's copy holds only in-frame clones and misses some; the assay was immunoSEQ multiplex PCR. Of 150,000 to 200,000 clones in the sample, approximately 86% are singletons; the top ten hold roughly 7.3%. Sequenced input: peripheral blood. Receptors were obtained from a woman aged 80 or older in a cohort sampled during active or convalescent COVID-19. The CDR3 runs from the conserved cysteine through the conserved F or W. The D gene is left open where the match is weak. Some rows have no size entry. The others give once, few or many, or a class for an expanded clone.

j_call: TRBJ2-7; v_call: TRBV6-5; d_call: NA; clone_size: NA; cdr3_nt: TGTGCCAGCAGGCCCCCCGGCGCAGGGTCCTACGAGCAGTACTTC; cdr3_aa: CASRPPGAGSYEQYF
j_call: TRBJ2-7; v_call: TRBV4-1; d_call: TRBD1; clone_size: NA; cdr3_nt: TGCGCCAGCAGCCAAGAGGAGTGGGGACAGACGCTCTCCTACGAGCAGTACTTC; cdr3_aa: CASSQEEWGQTLSYEQYF
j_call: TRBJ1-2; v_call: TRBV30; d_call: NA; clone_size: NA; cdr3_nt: TGTGCCTGGTCCCCAGGGGTAGCTGGCTACACCTTC; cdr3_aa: CAWSPGVAGYTF
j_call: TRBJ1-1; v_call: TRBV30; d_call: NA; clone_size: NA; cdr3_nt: TGTGCCTGGAGTCGACGGAGCTTAACTGAAGCTTTCTTT; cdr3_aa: CAWSRRSLTEAFF
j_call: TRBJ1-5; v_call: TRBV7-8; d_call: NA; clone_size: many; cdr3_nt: TGTGCCAGCAGCCCCACAAGTAGCAATCAGCCCCAGCATTTT; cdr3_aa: CASSPTSSNQPQHF
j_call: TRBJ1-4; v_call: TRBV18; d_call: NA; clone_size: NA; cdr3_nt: TGTGCCAGCTCACCATCGGTCATTACGAATGAAAAACTGTTTTTT; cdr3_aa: CASSPSVITNEKLFF
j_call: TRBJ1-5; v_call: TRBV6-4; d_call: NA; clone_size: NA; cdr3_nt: TGTGCCAGCAGTGACTCAGGGGGAAGCAATCAGCCCCAGCATTTT; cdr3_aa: CASSDSGGSNQPQHF
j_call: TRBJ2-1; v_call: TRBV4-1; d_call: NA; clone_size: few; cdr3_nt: TGCGCCAGCAGCCGCCTTCTCACCGGGACTCCACCTCTTAATGAGCAGTTCTTC; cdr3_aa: CASSRLLTGTPPLNEQFF
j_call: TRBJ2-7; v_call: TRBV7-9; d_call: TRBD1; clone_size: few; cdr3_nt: TGTGCCAGCAGCGCTCCTGCCGGGACAGGGGGCAGAGAGCAGTACTTC; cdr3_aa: CASSAPAGTGGREQYF
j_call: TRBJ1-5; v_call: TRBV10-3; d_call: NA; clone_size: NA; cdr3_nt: TGTGCCATCAGTACTCGGGACAATAGCAATCAGCCCCAGCATTTT; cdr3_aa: CAISTRDNSNQPQHF
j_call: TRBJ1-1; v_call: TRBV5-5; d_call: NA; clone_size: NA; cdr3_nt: TGTGCCAGCAGCTTGACAGGGAACACTGAAGCTTTCTTT; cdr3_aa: CASSLTGNTEAFF
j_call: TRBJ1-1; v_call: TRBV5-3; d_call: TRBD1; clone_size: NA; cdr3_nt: TGTGCCAGAAGCTTGTCGGGACAGGGGTTCACTGAAGCTTTCTTT; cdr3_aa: CARSLSGQGFTEAFF
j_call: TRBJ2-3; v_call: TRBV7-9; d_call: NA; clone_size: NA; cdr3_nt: TGTGCCAGCAGCTCCAGTTCAGATACGCAGTATTTT; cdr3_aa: CASSSSSDTQYF
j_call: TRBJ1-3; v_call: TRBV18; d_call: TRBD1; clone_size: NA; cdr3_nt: TGTGCCAGCTCACCACAGGGGGCGACCGGAAACACCATATATTTT; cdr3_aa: CASSPQGATGNTIYF
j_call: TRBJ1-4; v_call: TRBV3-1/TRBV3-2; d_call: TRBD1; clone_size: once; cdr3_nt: TGTGCCAGCAGCCAATACCTGACAAGGGGGCGCGGGGAAAAACTGTTTTTT; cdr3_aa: CASSQYLTRGRGEKLFF
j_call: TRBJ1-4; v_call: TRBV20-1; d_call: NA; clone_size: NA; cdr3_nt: TGCAGCGGGATAAATGAAAAACTGTTTTTT; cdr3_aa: CSGINEKLFF
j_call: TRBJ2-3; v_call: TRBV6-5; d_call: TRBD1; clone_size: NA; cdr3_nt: TGTGCCAGCAGGGGACAGGGGGCGGGTAATACGCAGTATTTT; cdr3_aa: CASRGQGAGNTQYF
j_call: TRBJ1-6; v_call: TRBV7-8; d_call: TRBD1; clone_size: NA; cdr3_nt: TGTGCCAGCAGCTCCGCAGGGACAGGGGACTCCTATAATTCACCCCTCCACTTT; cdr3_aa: CASSSAGTGDSYNSPLHF
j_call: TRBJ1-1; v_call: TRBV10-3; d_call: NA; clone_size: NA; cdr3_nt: TGTGCCATCAGAGATTCCGGACATTCGAACACTGAAGCTTTCTTT; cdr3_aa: CAIRDSGHSNTEAFF
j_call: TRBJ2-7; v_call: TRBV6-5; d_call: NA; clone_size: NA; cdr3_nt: TGTGCCAGCAGTCTAGGGGATTCCTACGAGCAGTACTTC; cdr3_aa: CASSLGDSYEQYF
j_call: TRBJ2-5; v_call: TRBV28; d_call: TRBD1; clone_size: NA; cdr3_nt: TGTGCCAGCAGCCGGGACAGGGGCTATCGGGAGACCCAGTACTTC; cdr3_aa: CASSRDRGYRETQYF
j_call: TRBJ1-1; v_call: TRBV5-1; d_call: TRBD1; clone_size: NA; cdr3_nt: TGCGCCAGCAGTCTAAACTACGCGACAGGGAGCAACACTGAAGCTTTCTTT; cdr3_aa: CASSLNYATGSNTEAFF
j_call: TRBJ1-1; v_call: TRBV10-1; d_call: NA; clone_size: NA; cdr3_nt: TGCGCCAGCAGGGGGCCCGCGGACACTGAAGCTTTCTTT; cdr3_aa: CASRGPADTEAFF
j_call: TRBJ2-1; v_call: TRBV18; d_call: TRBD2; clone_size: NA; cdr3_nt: TGTGCCAGCTCACCAGAGACGGGACTAGCGGGAGCTGAGCAGTTCTTC; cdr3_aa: CASSPETGLAGAEQFF
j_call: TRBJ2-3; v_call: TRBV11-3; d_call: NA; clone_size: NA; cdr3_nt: TGTGCCACACAGGGCGGCACAGATACGCAGTATTTT; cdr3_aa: CATQGGTDTQYF
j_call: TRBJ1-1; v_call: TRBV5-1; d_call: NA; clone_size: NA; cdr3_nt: TGCGCCAGCAGCTTGGAAGGGGGCACTGAAGCTTTCTTT; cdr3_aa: CASSLEGGTEAFF
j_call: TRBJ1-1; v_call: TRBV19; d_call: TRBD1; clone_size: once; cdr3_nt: TGTGCCAGTAGCCGGGACAGCTACCTGATGAACACTGAAGCTTTCTTT; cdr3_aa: CASSRDSYLMNTEAFF
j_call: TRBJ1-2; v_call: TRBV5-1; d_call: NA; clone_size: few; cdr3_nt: TGCGCCAGCAGCTTTCGTTTTGGGACTGATTTGGGAGGCTACACCTTC; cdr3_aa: CASSFRFGTDLGGYTF
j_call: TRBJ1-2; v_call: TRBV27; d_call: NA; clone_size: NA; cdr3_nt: TGTGCCAGCACTGAGACAGGTTCCTATGGCTACACCTTC; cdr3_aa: CASTETGSYGYTF
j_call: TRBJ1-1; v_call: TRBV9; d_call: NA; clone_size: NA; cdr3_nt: TGTGCCAGCAGCGCGACAGGTATGAACACTGAAGCTTTCTTT; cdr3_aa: CASSATGMNTEAFF
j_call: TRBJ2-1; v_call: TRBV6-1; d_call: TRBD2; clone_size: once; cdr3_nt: TGTGCCAGCAGTGCCCGACTAGCACCAACGGGGTACAATGAGCAGTTCTTC; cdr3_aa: CASSARLAPTGYNEQFF
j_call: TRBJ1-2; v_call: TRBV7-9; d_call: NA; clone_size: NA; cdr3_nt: TGTGCCAGCAGCCAAACCGGGACTATAAAGAACTATGGCTACACCTTC; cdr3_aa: CASSQTGTIKNYGYTF
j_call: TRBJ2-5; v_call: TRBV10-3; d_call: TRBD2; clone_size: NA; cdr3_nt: TGTGCCATCAGTGTTCCAGCGGGGACCCAAGAGACCCAGTACTTC; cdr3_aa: CAISVPAGTQETQYF
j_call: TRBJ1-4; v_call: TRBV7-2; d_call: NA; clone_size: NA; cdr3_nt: TGTGCCAGCAGCTTATTGCAGGGTGGACGAAAACTGTTTTTT; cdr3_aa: CASSLLQGGRKLFF
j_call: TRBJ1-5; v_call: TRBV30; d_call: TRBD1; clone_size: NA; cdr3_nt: TGTGCCTGGAGCCGCCGGGACAGGGGGCTTGGTAATCAGCCCCAGCATTTT; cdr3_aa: CAWSRRDRGLGNQPQHF
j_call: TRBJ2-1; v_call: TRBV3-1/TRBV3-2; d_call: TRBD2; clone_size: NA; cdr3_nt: TGTGCCAGCAGCTACGGGACTAGCGGGAGGAGGTATGAGCAGTTCTTC; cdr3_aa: CASSYGTSGRRYEQFF
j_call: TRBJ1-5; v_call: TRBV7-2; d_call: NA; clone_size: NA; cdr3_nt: TGTGCCAGCAGCCTCAGGGGCGGCAGCAATCAGCCCCAGCATTTT; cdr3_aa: CASSLRGGSNQPQHF
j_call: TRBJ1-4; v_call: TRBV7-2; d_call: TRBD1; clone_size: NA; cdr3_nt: TGTGCCAGCAGCTTAACGGGACAGGGGATAGATAATGAAAAACTGTTTTTT; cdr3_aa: CASSLTGQGIDNEKLFF
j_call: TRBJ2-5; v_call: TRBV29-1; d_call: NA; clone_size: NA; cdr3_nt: TGCAGCGTTACCCTTAGGCAGACAACTCAAGAGACCCAGTACTTC; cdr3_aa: CSVTLRQTTQETQYF
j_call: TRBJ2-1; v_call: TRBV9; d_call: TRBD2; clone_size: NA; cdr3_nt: TGTGCCAGCAGCCGCGACGCGTTAGCGGGAGGAAGCCATGAGCAGTTCTTC; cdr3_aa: CASSRDALAGGSHEQFF
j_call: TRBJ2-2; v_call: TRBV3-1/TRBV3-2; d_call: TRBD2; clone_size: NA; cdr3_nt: TGTGCCAGCAGCCCTAGTTGGCGGGGGGCGATGACCGGGGAGCTGTTTTTT; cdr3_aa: CASSPSWRGAMTGELFF
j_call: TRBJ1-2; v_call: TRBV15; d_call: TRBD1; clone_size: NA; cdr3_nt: TGTGCCACCAGCAGAGATGGACAGGGGCGGTATGGCTACACCTTC; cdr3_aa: CATSRDGQGRYGYTF
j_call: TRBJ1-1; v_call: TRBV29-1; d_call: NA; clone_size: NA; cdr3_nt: TGCAGCGCTGATGGATGGGGGGGCCGGAACACTGAAGCTTTCTTT; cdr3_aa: CSADGWGGRNTEAFF
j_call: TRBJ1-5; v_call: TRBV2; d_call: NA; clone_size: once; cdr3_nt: TGTGCCAGCAGTGACATACAGGGTGGAAATCAGCCCCAGCATTTT; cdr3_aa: CASSDIQGGNQPQHF
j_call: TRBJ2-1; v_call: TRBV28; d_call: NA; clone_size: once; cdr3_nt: TGTGCCAGCAGACTAGCTGGCGGGAATGAGCAGTTCTTC; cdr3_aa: CASRLAGGNEQFF
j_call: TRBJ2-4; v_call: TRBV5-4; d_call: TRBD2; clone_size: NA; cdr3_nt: TGTGCCAGCAGCTTGAGGGAGGGAAAAAACATTCAGTACTTC; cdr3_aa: CASSLREGKNIQYF
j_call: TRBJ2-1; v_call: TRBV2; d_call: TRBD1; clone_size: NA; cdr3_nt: TGTGCCAGCATCTGGACAGGGGGTGATGAGCAGTTCTTC; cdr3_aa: CASIWTGGDEQFF
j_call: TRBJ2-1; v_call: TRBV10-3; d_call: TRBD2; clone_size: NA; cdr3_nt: TGTGCCATCAGGGCAAATCCTAGCGGGGGGGACAATGAGCAGTTCTTC; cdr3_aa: CAIRANPSGGDNEQFF
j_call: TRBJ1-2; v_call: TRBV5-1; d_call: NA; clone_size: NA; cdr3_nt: TGCGCCAGCAGCTTGTCTTCAGCTAACTATGGCTACACCTTC; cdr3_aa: CASSLSSANYGYTF
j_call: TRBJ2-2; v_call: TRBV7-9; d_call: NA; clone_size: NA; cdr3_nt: TGTGCCAGCAGCTTATACCTAACCCCCCCAAATACCGGGGAGCTGTTTTTT; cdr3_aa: CASSLYLTPPNTGELFF
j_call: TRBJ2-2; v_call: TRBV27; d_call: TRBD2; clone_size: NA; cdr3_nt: TGTGCCAGCAGGCTAGCGGGATCGAACACCGGGGAGCTGTTTTTT; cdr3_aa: CASRLAGSNTGELFF
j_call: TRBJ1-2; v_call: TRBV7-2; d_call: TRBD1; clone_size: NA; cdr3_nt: TGTGCCAGCAGCTTAGCCGGGACAGGGGATAGGGCTTATGGCTACACCTTC; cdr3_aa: CASSLAGTGDRAYGYTF
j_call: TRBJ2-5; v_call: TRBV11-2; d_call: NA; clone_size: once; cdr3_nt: TGTGCCAGCAGCTTACGGGGACAAAACCAAGAGACCCAGTACTTC; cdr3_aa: CASSLRGQNQETQYF
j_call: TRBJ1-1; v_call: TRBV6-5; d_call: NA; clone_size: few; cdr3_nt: TGTGCCAGCAGGCGAGACACTGAAGCTTTCTTT; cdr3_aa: CASRRDTEAFF
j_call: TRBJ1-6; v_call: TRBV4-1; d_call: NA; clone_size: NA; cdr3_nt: TGCGCCAGCAGCAACAGGGCTTTAGGGAATTCACCCCTCCACTTT; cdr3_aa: CASSNRALGNSPLHF